The 22 T cell receptor beta chains given below trace back to one sample, sequenced in a study of T-cell reconstitution after alpha-beta-depleted transplantation in children. TCRbeta library preparation incorporated unique molecular identifiers. Each CDR3 protein gets one entry after TCRdb re-called the PCR reads with MiXCR. This sample has roughly 500,000 distinct CDR3 sequences, with around 20% found just once. The source material was PBMCs from the stem cell graft donor, sampled from the stem cell graft. Every receptor here comes from a human donor who donated a stem cell graft to a child with acute lymphoblastic leukemia.

This clonotype turned up a few times. This chain links TRBV4-1 with TRBJ2-1, with 10 bases matching TRBD2. The CDR3 runs 19 residues. CDR1 and CDR2 from the germline V gene are MGHRA and YSYEKL. The J segment lost 8 bases and the V segment lost 1 base, leaving 17 bases of the junction unmatched. CDR3: CASSQAVGGLAGARDEQFF. For the CDR3, the DNA is TGCGCCAGCAGCCAAGCAGTGGGCGGGCTAGCGGGGGCAAGGGATGAGCAGTTCTTC.

This clonotype was observed a handful of times. J is TRBJ2-3 and V is TRBV4-1; 7 bases agree with TRBD2. There are 17 residues in the CDR3. Germline CDR1 is MGHRA and CDR2 is YSYEKL. Trimming cost V 1 base and J 0 bases; bases outside gene matches: 7. CDR3 bases: TGCGCCAGCAGCCAAGGAACACTAGCGTTTAGCACAGATACGCAGTATTTT. Protein: CASSQGTLAFSTDTQYF.

In this sample, this clonotype turned up a few times. The chain recombines TRBV9 with TRBJ2-2, with D possibly TRBD1 on 5 matching bases. From germline, CDR1 is SGDLS and CDR2 YYNGEE. With 4 bases removed from V and 2 bases from J, the gap between germline ends came to 12 bases. The CDR3 is 15 residues long. In DNA, the CDR3 is TGTGCCAGCAGCTCCCCGACAGAAAACACCGGGGAGCTGTTTTTT. It codes for CASSSPTENTGELFF. The full variable domain, completed using reference TRBV9 and TRBJ2-2, is DSGVTQTPKHLITATGQRVTLRCSPRSGDLSVYWYQQSLDQGLQFLIQYYNGEERAKGNILERFSAQQFPDLHSELNLSSLELGDSALYFCASSSPTENTGELFFGEGSRLTVL.

The chain couples TRBV7-9 to TRBJ2-1, with TRBD1 matching over 9 bases. This CDR3 is built from 15 residues. Germline-derived CDR1 and CDR2 are SEHNR and FQNEAQ (reference sequence). Trimming cost V 5 bases and J 7 bases; bases outside gene matches: 9. The CDR3 sequence is CASSAPGQGLNEQFF. The CDR3 nucleotides are TGTGCCAGCAGCGCCCCGGGACAGGGTCTAAATGAGCAGTTCTTC.

The J gene is TRBJ1-4, the V gene TRBV20-1; 7 bases agree with TRBD1. The J segment lost 10 bases and the V segment lost 5 bases, leaving 13 bases of the junction unmatched. The CDR3 runs 14 residues. Germline CDR1 and CDR2: DFQATT and SNEGSKA (reference sequence). CDR3 DNA: TGCAGTGCTGGCCGAGGGGGCGCCGGGTCAAAACTGTTTTTT. Translation: CSAGRGGAGSKLFF.

This clonotype has more than one count but fewer than ten. The chain carries TRBV29-1 and TRBJ2-5; 9 bases are shared with TRBD1. V gave up 2 bases and J gave up 3 bases; unmatched junction bases: 19. This CDR3 has 19 amino acids. Germline values: CDR1 SQVTM, CDR2 ANQGSEA. CDR3 amino acids: CSVESYNRGRWAMEETQYF. The CDR3, as DNA: TGCAGCGTTGAAAGCTACAACAGGGGGCGATGGGCCATGGAAGAGACCCAGTACTTC.

This rearrangement joins TRBV18 to TRBJ2-7; D assignment may be TRBD1 or TRBD2 (7 bases each). Germline loops: CDR1 KGHSH, CDR2 LQKENI. Trimming removed 2 bases at V and 3 bases at J, with 11 bases between. The CDR3 runs 14 residues. This CDR3 reads CASSPGRGGYEQYF. The DNA for the CDR3 is TGTGCCAGCTCACCAGGCAGGGGGGGCTACGAGCAGTACTTC. The full variable domain, completed using reference TRBV18 and TRBJ2-7, is NAGVMQNPRHLVRRRGQEARLRCSPMKGHSHVYWYRQLPEEGLKFMVYLQKENIIDESGMPKERFSAEFPKEGPSILRIQQVVRGDSAAYFCASSPGRGGYEQYFGPGTRLTVT.

The V and J genes are TRBV12-3 or TRBV12-4 and TRBJ1-2; 10 nucleotides line up with TRBD1. Trimming removed 7 bases from V and 8 bases from J; junction bases left unmatched: 10. This CDR3 has 14 amino acids. The CDR3 coding sequence is TGTGCCAGCAATGCCGGGACAGGGGTCGGAGGCTACACCTTC. Residues: CASNAGTGVGGYTF.

About this clonotype itself: One junction end disagrees with the germline gene, perhaps due to a read error. J is TRBJ2-4 and V is TRBV5-5, with D maybe TRBD2 (5 bases). The germline CDR1 and CDR2 sequences are SGHKS and YYEKEE (reference sequence). This CDR3 contains 11 residues. In DNA, the CDR3 is TGTGCCAGCAGCTTGGATAACCGGGAAGACTTC. It encodes CASSLDNREDF.

This clonotype was counted between two and nine times. This sequence joins TRBV2 and TRBJ2-1; the D is unclear. Germline V gene sequence: CDR1 SNHLY, CDR2 FYNNEI. Deletions cut 8 bases from V and 1 base from J, with 12 bases between. The CDR3 runs 14 residues. The CDR3 sequence: CASVWAASYNEQFF. The DNA of the CDR3 is TGTGCCAGCGTCTGGGCAGCGTCCTACAATGAGCAGTTCTTC.

This chain links TRBV29-1 with TRBJ1-2; perhaps TRBD1 as D (5 bases). CDR3 length: 14 amino acids. Germline V CDR1 and CDR2: SQVTM, ANQGSEA. V lost 6 bases to trimming and J lost 2 bases, with 16 bases between them. The CDR3 here is CSVLTAGGNYGYTF. The CDR3 nucleotides read TGCAGCGTCCTGACTGCGGGGGGGAACTATGGCTACACCTTC.

This chain joins TRBV7-2 and TRBJ2-1; TRBD2 matches at 8 bases. CDR1 and CDR2 from the germline V gene are SGHTA and FQGNSA. CDR3 size: 16 residues. Losses at the gene ends were 5 bases for V and 0 bases for J; bases not matched to a gene: 6. CDR3 coding DNA: TGTGCCAGCAGCCCTCGACTAGCGAGCTCCTACAATGAGCAGTTCTTC. Protein sequence: CASSPRLASSYNEQFF.

In its sample, this clonotype was seen a few times. The CDR3: CASSHRTVPLNTEAFF. As DNA, the CDR3 is TGTGCCAGTTCTCACAGGACGGTTCCATTGAACACTGAAGCTTTCTTT. The genes are TRBV6-5 and TRBJ1-1, with D possibly TRBD1 on 5 matching bases. Trimming shortened V by 9 bases and J by 0 bases, and 20 bases separated the two germline ends. CDR1 is MNHEY and CDR2 is SVGAGI in the germline V gene. This CDR3 is 16 amino acids long.

This clonotype was observed a few times. The V gene is TRBV7-3, the J gene TRBJ2-2; 7 bases line up with TRBD2. J was trimmed by 2 bases and V by 3 bases; bases with no gene match: 15. The CDR3 sequence is 19 residues long. Germline V gene data show CDR1 as SGHTA and CDR2 as FQGTGA. The DNA of the CDR3 is TGTGCCAGCAGCTTCAAACTAGGCGGGAGTTGGGGTAACACCGGGGAGCTGTTTTTT. Translation: CASSFKLGGSWGNTGELFF.

This clonotype was found a few times. CDR3 bases: TGCGCCAGCAGCCAAAAGGGACTAGCGGGAGGCGGAGTATACAATGAGCAGTTCTTC. Translated: CASSQKGLAGGGVYNEQFF. V is TRBV4-1 and J is TRBJ2-1; 15 nucleotides line up with TRBD2. Germline trimming cut 2 bases from V and 4 bases from J; bases unmatched to any gene: 9. Per the germline V gene, CDR1 is MGHRA and CDR2 is YSYEKL. This CDR3 is built from 19 residues.

The chain recombines TRBV20-1 with TRBJ2-7; either TRBD1 or TRBD2 may supply D (5 bases each). This CDR3 is 14 amino acids long. Looked up from germline, CDR1 is DFQATT and CDR2 is SNEGSKA (reference sequence). V was cut by 4 bases and J by 5 bases, with 18 bases left in between. The CDR3 nucleotides read TGCAGTGCTATTTCGGGGCTACTGATGAACGAGCAGTACTTC. It specifies CSAISGLLMNEQYF.

This chain joins TRBV7-9 and TRBJ1-4, with 9 bases matching TRBD1. Trimming removed 6 bases from V and 6 bases from J; junction bases left unmatched: 5. CDR1 SEHNR and CDR2 FQNEAQ come from the germline V gene (reference sequence). The CDR3 length is 14 residues. The CDR3 protein is CASSSGQGDEKLFF. As DNA, the CDR3 is TGTGCCAGCAGTTCGGGACAGGGTGATGAAAAACTGTTTTTT.

This chain links TRBV27 with TRBJ2-3; D possibly corresponds to TRBD1 (5 bases). The germline CDR1 and CDR2 sequences are MNHEY and SMNVEV (reference sequence). V was cut by 8 bases and J by 0 bases, with 15 bases left in between. CDR3 length equals 15 residues. The CDR3 DNA sequence: TGTGCCAGCCATGGAGCAGGGCGGAGCACAGATACGCAGTATTTT. Its translation is CASHGAGRSTDTQYF.

The sample holds a few counts of this clonotype. The V call is TRBV5-1, the J call TRBJ1-5; TRBD1 agrees at 7 bases. Trimming cost V 0 bases and J 7 bases; bases outside gene matches: 7. CDR3 length: 15 residues. Germline CDR1 reads SGHRS; CDR2 reads YFSETQ. DNA for the CDR3: TGCGCCAGCAGCTTGGCGGCCAGGGGGGCCCAGCCCCAGCATTTT. This translates into CASSLAARGAQPQHF. The full variable domain, with the rest looked up from reference TRBV5-1 and TRBJ1-5, is KAGVTQTPRYLIKTRGQQVTLSCSPISGHRSVSWYQQTPGQGLQFLFEYFSETQRNKGNFPGRFSGRQFSNSRSEMNVSTLELGDSALYLCASSLAARGAQPQHFGDGTRLSIL.

V usage is TRBV12-3 or TRBV12-4 and J usage is TRBJ2-2, with D unclear. Trimming left V 5 bases short and J 6 bases short, with 19 bases between. The CDR3 extends over 16 amino acids. CDR3 nucleotides: TGTGCCAGCAGTACCGGCACTCGCTCTCGGGCCGGGGAGCTGTTTTTT. Protein sequence: CASSTGTRSRAGELFF.

This chain links TRBV12-3 or TRBV12-4 with TRBJ1-2, with 8 bases identical to TRBD1. The CDR3 has 14 amino acids. V shed 6 bases, J shed 8 bases, and the junction held 11 bases outside the gene matches. CDR3 nucleotides: TGTGCCAGCAGATGGGCCGGGACAGGTGGCGGCTACACCTTC. Protein: CASRWAGTGGGYTF.

In this sample, this clonotype turned up a few times. This chain joins TRBV12-3 or TRBV12-4 and TRBJ2-1; 7 bases match TRBD2. Trimming cost V 3 bases and J 5 bases; bases outside gene matches: 16. This CDR3 is built from 18 residues. The CDR3 protein is CASSFRGLVPTNHNEQFF. DNA for the CDR3: TGTGCCAGCAGTTTTAGAGGACTAGTGCCAACAAATCACAATGAGCAGTTCTTC.